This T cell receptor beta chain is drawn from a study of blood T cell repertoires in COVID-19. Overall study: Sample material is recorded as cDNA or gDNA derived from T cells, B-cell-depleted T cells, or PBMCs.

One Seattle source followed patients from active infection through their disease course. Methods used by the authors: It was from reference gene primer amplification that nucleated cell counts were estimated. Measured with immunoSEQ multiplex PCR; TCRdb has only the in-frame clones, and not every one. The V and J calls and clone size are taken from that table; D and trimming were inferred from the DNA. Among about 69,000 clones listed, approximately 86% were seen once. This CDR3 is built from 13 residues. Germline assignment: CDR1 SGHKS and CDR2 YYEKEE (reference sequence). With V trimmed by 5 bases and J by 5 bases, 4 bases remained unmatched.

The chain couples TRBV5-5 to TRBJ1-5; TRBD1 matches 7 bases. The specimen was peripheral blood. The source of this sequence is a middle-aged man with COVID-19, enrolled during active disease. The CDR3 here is CASSSTGYQPQHF. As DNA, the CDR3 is TGTGCCAGCAGTTCGACAGGGTATCAGCCCCAGCATTTT.